This T cell receptor (beta chain) was sequenced for a study of blood T cell repertoires in COVID-19. Profiled with immunoSEQ multiplex PCR; TCRdb holds only in-frame clones, not every one. The table has hundreds of thousands of clones, roughly nine tenths seen once. Per the germline V gene, CDR1 is LGHNA and CDR2 is YNFKEQ. V gave up 2 bases and J gave up 2 bases; unmatched junction bases: 8. The CDR3 is 16 amino acids. The chain has TRBV4-2 and TRBJ1-2; TRBD1 aligns across 7 bases. The TCR sequence derives from a young woman who had recovered from COVID-19. Sequencing was carried out using PBMCs or T cells enriched from blood (not recorded which). This chain's CDR3 is CASSQKTGSQNYGYTF. The CDR3 DNA sequence: TGTGCCAGCAGCCAAAAGACAGGGTCCCAAAACTATGGCTACACCTTC.